This TCR beta chain emerged from a study of response to subunit inactivated influenza vaccine. Regarding the study as a whole: The authors proposed limited new T cell recruitment per seasonal influenza vaccination.

TCRdb ran MiXCR on the RT-PCR reads and lists one entry per CDR3 protein. The sample includes about half a million distinct CDR3 sequences, 7.6% of them seen just once. Many counts were recorded for this clonotype. As yet, its antigen is unknown. This CDR3 comprises 15 residues. CDR1 is SGHTA and CDR2 is FQGNSA in the germline V gene. Deletions cut 5 bases from V and 2 bases from J, with 13 bases between. The TCR was taken from a man aged 50 to 69 who received an inactivated influenza vaccine. The V gene is TRBV7-2, the J gene TRBJ1-5, with D unclear. Material: PBMCs from blood, obtained less than 25 months after vaccination. The CDR3 sequence is CASSPDGLGNQPQHF. In DNA form, the CDR3 reads TGTGCCAGCAGCCCCGACGGCCTGGGCAATCAGCCCCAGCATTTT.